The rows below give T cell receptor beta chains drawn from one sample of a study of human T cells and chemical hapten exposure. TCRdb fed the RACE reads into MiXCR, producing one record per CDR3 protein. In the table there are 43,000 or so distinct CDR3 sequences, about 3.9% of which are singletons. The specimen was whole blood. These receptors were obtained from a female donor in good health. Some clones in this sample may be carry-over from other donors' samples. CDR3s include the opening cysteine and the closing phenylalanine or tryptophan. A D gene is named only where the DNA matches it firmly. Only some rows state a clone size, as once, few, many or a class for expanded clones.

d_call	v_call	clone_size	cdr3_length	j_call	cdr3_nt	cdr3_aa
NA	TRBV7-9	few	13	TRBJ2-5	TGTGCCAGCCTACGGGGGCTCGAAGAGACCCAGTACTTC	CASLRGLEETQYF
NA	TRBV12-3/TRBV12-4	many	11	TRBJ1-1	TGTGCCACTAGCCGGGGTTCGGAAGCTTTCTTT	CATSRGSEAFF
NA	TRBV24-1	few	16	TRBJ1-5	TGTGCCACCAGTGATTCTAGTTTGCAAACGGATCAGCCCCAGCATTTT	CATSDSSLQTDQPQHF
TRBD1	TRBV7-2	many	15	TRBJ1-5	TGTGCCAGCAGCCCAGGGGGCCCCGTCCTCAGTCCCCAGCATTTT	CASSPGGPVLSPQHF
NA	TRBV7-9	many	14	TRBJ1-5	TGTGCCAGCAGCTTGTCGACAGTCCATCAGCCCCAGCATTTT	CASSLSTVHQPQHF
TRBD1	TRBV2	NA	13	TRBJ1-2	TGTGCCAGCACCCTAGACAGGGGGCATGGCTACACCTTC	CASTLDRGHGYTF
NA	TRBV11-1	many	13	TRBJ2-1	TGTGCCAGCAGCTTACGCAGGTACCATGAGCAGTTCTTC	CASSLRRYHEQFF
TRBD2	TRBV3-1	few	16	TRBJ2-5	TGTGCCAGCAGCCAGACTAGCGGGGGGCGAGGGGAGACCCAGTACTTC	CASSQTSGGRGETQYF
TRBD1	TRBV7-3	few	15	TRBJ2-1	TGTGCCAGCAGCTCAATCGGGACAGGGTATAATGAGCAGTTCTTC	CASSSIGTGYNEQFF
TRBD2	TRBV3-1	NA	16	TRBJ2-7	TGTGCCAGCAGTCCATCCCTAGCGGGAGGCCCCTACGAGCAGTACTTC	CASSPSLAGGPYEQYF
NA	TRBV29-1	few	12	TRBJ1-1	TGCAGCGTTGAAGACAGGATGATCATGACTTTCTTT	CSVEDRMIMTFF
NA	TRBV6-6	many	13	TRBJ2-7	TGTGCCAGCAGTTACTGGCCTTCCTACGAGCAGTACTTC	CASSYWPSYEQYF
NA	TRBV29-1	many	12	TRBJ2-1	TGCAGCGTGACCCCCCAGGGTAGCTCGGAGTTCTTC	CSVTPQGSSEFF
TRBD1	TRBV7-9	many	14	TRBJ1-1	TGTGCCAGCAGGAAAGGGGGACAGAGGACTGAAGCTTTCTTT	CASRKGGQRTEAFF
NA	TRBV3-1	many	13	TRBJ2-2	TGTGCCAGCAGCCAAGTTTCAGGCGGGGAGCTGTTTTTT	CASSQVSGGELFF
NA	TRBV7-2	many	16	TRBJ2-7	TGTGCCAGCAGCTTAAATCTGGGCGGGGCCCCCTACGAGCAGTACTTC	CASSLNLGGAPYEQYF